This is a list of T cell receptor beta chains from one sample in a study of monozygotic twins with inflammatory bowel disease. From the 5' RACE reads, TCRdb lists one entry per CDR3 protein and no DNA. This sample's table reports some 150,000 distinct CDR3 sequences. The sample taken for sequencing was blood. The receptor source for this set is a human donor with ulcerative colitis or Crohn's disease, or a healthy co-twin of an affected twin (not recorded which). Each CDR3 is given with its conserved first and last residue.

V: TRBV7-2; J: TRBJ1-2; CDR3: CASSLTGPSGGYTF
V: TRBV6-5; J: TRBJ2-3; CDR3: CASTLAGGSEGTDTQYF
V: TRBV5-6; J: TRBJ1-1; CDR3: CASRWEGSTEAFF
V: TRBV29-1; J: TRBJ2-3; CDR3: CSAGRAGLTDTQYF
V: TRBV7-2; J: TRBJ1-6; CDR3: CASSLVPTAYNSPLHF
V: TRBV20-1; J: TRBJ2-7; CDR3: CSASFPGATYEQYF
V: TRBV6-1; J: TRBJ2-7; CDR3: CASSLLTGVGNEQYF
V: TRBV5-6; J: TRBJ2-5; CDR3: CASSLGPQTQYF
V: TRBV5-1; J: TRBJ1-3; CDR3: CASSSPGQLSSGNTIYF
V: TRBV20-1; J: TRBJ1-4; CDR3: CSARDGPLNEKLFF
V: TRBV6-1; J: TRBJ1-2; CDR3: CASSGVSIDRGYGYTF
V: TRBV6-1; J: TRBJ1-4; CDR3: CASSVRQLRPHREKLFF
V: TRBV5-1; J: TRBJ1-1; CDR3: CASRSVLNTEVFF
V: TRBV12-3/TRBV12-4; J: TRBJ1-5; CDR3: CASSLLHFVDQPQHF
V: TRBV6-1; J: TRBJ1-5; CDR3: CASSEWDRSSNQPQHF
V: TRBV5-4; J: TRBJ1-2; CDR3: CASSYLQGGNYGYTF
V: TRBV7-9; J: TRBJ1-6; CDR3: CASSLALAGSSPLHF
V: TRBV3-1; J: TRBJ2-7; CDR3: CASSQEGFGLYEQYF
V: TRBV7-9; J: TRBJ2-3; CDR3: CASSETGASTDTQYF
V: TRBV12-3/TRBV12-4; J: TRBJ2-3; CDR3: CASSRQVSTDTQYF
V: TRBV6-2/TRBV6-3; J: TRBJ2-1; CDR3: CASLKRFSYNEQFF
V: TRBV7-6; J: TRBJ1-1; CDR3: CASSLKQNTEAFF
V: TRBV12-2; J: TRBJ1-4; CDR3: CASRQTGRDEKLFF
V: TRBV4-1; J: TRBJ2-3; CDR3: CASSQTGESFSGSFPDTQYF
V: TRBV7-9; J: TRBJ1-4; CDR3: CAIKDRGSTNEKLFF
V: TRBV4-1; J: TRBJ2-5; CDR3: CASSHPAGTGETQYF
V: TRBV5-4; J: TRBJ2-7; CDR3: CASSEGLAGGITYEQYF
V: TRBV6-2/TRBV6-3; J: TRBJ2-7; CDR3: CASSYSRSSYEQYF
V: TRBV7-8; J: TRBJ2-2; CDR3: CASSLGLAGVGELFF
V: TRBV20-1; J: TRBJ2-2; CDR3: CSATDLSPSGTGELFF
V: TRBV7-2; J: TRBJ1-5; CDR3: CASSSSGRPNQPQHF
V: TRBV29-1; J: TRBJ2-1; CDR3: CSVEAQLAGVVNEQFF
V: TRBV20-1; J: TRBJ2-1; CDR3: CSARALSGRAPNEQFF